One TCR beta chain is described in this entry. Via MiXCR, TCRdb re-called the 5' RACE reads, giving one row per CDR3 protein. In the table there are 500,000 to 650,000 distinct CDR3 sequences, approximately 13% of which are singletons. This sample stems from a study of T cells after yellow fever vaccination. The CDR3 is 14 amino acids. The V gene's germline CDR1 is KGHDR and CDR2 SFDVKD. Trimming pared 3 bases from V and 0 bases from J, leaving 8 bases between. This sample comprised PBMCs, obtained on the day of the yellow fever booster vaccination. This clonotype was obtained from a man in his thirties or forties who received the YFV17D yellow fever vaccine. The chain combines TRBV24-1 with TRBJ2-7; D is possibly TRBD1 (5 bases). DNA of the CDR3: TGTGCCACCAGTGATGGGGCTCCCTCCTACGAGCAGTACTTC. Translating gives CATSDGAPSYEQYF.